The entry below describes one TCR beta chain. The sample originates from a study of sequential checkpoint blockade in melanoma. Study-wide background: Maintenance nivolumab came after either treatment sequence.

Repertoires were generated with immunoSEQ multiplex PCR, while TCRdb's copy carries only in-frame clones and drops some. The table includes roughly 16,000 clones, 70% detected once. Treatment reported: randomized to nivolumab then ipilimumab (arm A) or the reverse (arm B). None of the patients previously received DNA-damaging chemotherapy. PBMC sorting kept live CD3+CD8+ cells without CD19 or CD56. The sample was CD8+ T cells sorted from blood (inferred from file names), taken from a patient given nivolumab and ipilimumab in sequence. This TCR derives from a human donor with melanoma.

CDR3 sequence reads: CASSDSLNQRPVNEKLFF. Here the CDR3 DNA reads TGTGCCAGCAGTGACTCGTTGAACCAGCGGCCCGTTAATGAAAAACTGTTTTTT. The rearrangement links TRBV6-4 to TRBJ1-4, with no clear D. V was pared by 0 bases and J by 4 bases, with 18 bases between. The CDR3 sequence is 18 residues long. Germline V lookup: CDR1 MRHNA, CDR2 SNTAGT.